Listed below are T cell receptor beta chains from one sample, sequenced in a study of shared T cell receptors in the human thymus. Profiled with immunoSEQ multiplex PCR; TCRdb holds only in-frame clones, not every one. Among 720,000 or so clones, 70% to 90% were seen once, and the ten largest hold approximately 0.01%. These sequences were also reported in another study, on human thymus T cells.

Source material: thymocytes. The source is a girl under three years old with a congenital heart defect. The conserved cysteine and the conserved F or W are not part of the CDR3 here.

TRBJ1-3 TRBV18 ASSEDRGGNTIY
TRBJ1-1 TRBV18 ASSPHHQKSGDTEAF
TRBJ2-1 TRBV7-9 ASRPRDRRNEQF
TRBJ2-3 TRBV4-2 ASSQELTASTDTQY
TRBJ2-1 TRBV28 ASSSFYRADRADYNEQF
TRBJ1-5 TRBV6-6 ATRRQGGVANQPQH
TRBJ1-5 TRBV7-2 ASSLVYMGGESSQPQH
TRBJ2-5 TRBV12-5 ASGLGASGGLQETQY
TRBJ2-3 TRBV4-3 ASADTGLAGGHGGTDTQY
TRBJ1-6 TRBV30 AWSPHGLRTGGSSPLH
TRBJ2-7 TRBV5-1 ASSLGTELYEQY
TRBJ1-3 TRBV6-4 ASSDFVAGLSVGNTIY
TRBJ1-2 TRBV4-1 ASSQPRPGQVGPNYGYT
TRBJ2-5 TRBV29-1 SVVGTSLRSETQY
TRBJ2-7 TRBV2 ASTASGGYEQY
TRBJ1-1 TRBV13 ASSSLQGNTEAF
TRBJ1-1 TRBV7-3 ASSLTAETRAF
TRBJ1-2 TRBV4-1 ASSQPRAGGNYGYT
TRBJ2-5 TRBV19 ASSLRVQETQY
TRBJ2-6 TRBV4-1 ASSRLAGGGLNSGANVLT
TRBJ1-6 TRBV7-2 ASSLRSQQGDSPLH
TRBJ1-6 TRBV27 ASSSRQWAGHSYNSPLH
TRBJ1-2 TRBV7-6 ASSLLLTEQAGGYT
TRBJ1-6 TRBV14 ASSQHKESSYNSPLH
TRBJ1-1 TRBV9 ASSVGGGKAF
TRBJ2-7 TRBV7-9 ASSSPTGFEQY
TRBJ1-4 TRBV7-9 ASSVSPVGANEKLF
TRBJ1-1 TRBV6-5 ASSYSPRVNTEAF
TRBJ2-3 TRBV6-6 ASTGLYRTDTQY
TRBJ1-5 TRBV7-2 ASSSTDSGQPQH